The sequence of this T cell receptor (beta chain) was determined in a study of persistence of HIV-infected CD4 T cells. On this clone: The antigen remains undetermined.

Cells were stimulated with CMV-infected fibroblast lysates at approximately 10 ug/mL. CD4+ T cells upregulating both CD40 ligand and CD69 were sorted as responding cells. Notes on the study in general: Within sorted populations, more oligoclonal TCRs accompanied more oligoclonal proviruses. TCRbeta richness was lower in CMV- and Gag-responding cells than in anti-CD3/anti-CD28-responding cells.

V was trimmed by 7 bases and J by 10 bases, leaving 20 bases between them. The germline gives CDR1 MNHEY, CDR2 SVGAGI. This CDR3 is built from 15 residues. The immunoSEQ assay was version 4, run in survey mode. Here immunoSEQ multiplex PCR was the method, and the copy in TCRdb shows in-frame clones only, minus some. The table includes just under 20,000 clones, more than 75% detected once. Source: CD4+ T cells sorted from PBMCs after roughly 19-hour stimulation, taken from a patient who received antiretroviral therapy. The chain recombines TRBV6-5 with TRBJ1-6; D possibly corresponds to TRBD1 (5 bases). The sequence came from an adult man with HIV who was CMV-seropositive. CDR3 amino acids: CASTTEMGVASPLHF. CDR3 coding DNA: TGTGCCAGCACAACCGAGATGGGGGTAGCCTCACCCCTCCACTTT.